The T cell receptor (beta chain) described here comes from a study of shared clonotypes between healthy human individuals. Germline lookup yields CDR1 ENHRY and CDR2 SYGVKD. V lost 2 bases, J lost 2 bases, and 6 bases lay in between. The CDR3 extends over 13 amino acids. Data came from immunoSEQ multiplex PCR; TCRdb stores just in-frame clones and leaves some out. The sample contains approximately 1.9 million clones, about 94% of which appear only once. Naive CD8 cells lacked CD45RO and underwent positive selection for CCR7, leaving out terminally differentiated effector memory CD45RA+ cells. The TCR comes from a man between 18 and 29 years old in good health. Some clones in this sample may be carry-over from other donors' samples. The sequenced sample consisted of naive CD8+ T cells from PBMCs. The chain links TRBV10-3 to TRBJ1-2; D is unresolved. CDR3 sequence (DNA): TGTGCCATCAGTGAGGATAGAAACTATGGCTACACCTTC. As protein: CAISEDRNYGYTF.